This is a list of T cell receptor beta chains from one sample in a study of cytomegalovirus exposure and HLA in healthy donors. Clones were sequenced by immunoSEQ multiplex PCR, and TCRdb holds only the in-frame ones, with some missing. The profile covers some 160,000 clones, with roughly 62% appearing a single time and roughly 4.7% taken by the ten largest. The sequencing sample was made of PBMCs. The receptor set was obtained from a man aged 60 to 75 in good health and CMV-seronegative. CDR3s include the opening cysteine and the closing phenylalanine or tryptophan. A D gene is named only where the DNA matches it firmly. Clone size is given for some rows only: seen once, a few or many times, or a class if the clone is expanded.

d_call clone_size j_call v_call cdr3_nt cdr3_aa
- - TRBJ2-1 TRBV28 TGTGCCAGCACCTCATTAGCGGAATTATACAATGAGCAGTTCTTC CASTSLAELYNEQFF
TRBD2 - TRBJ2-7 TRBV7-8 TGTGCCAGCAGCTCTAGCGGGAGTTGGTCCTACGAGCAGTACTTC CASSSSGSWSYEQYF
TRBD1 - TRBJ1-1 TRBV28 TGTGCCAGCTCCCAACAGGGGGCCAGAGGTACTGAAGCTTTCTTT CASSQQGARGTEAFF
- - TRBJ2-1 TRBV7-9 TGTGCCAGCAGCCGTTCCTCTAGTCGAGGGACCTACAATGAGCAGTTCTTC CASSRSSSRGTYNEQFF
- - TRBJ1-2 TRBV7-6 TGTGCCAGCAGCTCAACAGGGAATGGCTACACCTTC CASSSTGNGYTF
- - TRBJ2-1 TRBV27 TGTGCCAAGGCGGGGAGCGTCAATGAGCAGTTCTTC CAKAGSVNEQFF
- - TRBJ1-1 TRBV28 TGTGCCAGCAGTTTTCTCCAATTGGCCAACACTGAAGCTTTCTTT CASSFLQLANTEAFF
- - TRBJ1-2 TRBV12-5 TGTGCTAGTGGCCCCGGACAGAGCAACTATGGCTACACCTTC CASGPGQSNYGYTF
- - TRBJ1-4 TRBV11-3 TGTGCCAGCAGCTTAGCCCCGTTTGCAACTAATGAAAAACTGTTTTTT CASSLAPFATNEKLFF
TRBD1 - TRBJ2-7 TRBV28 TGTGCCAGCAGCCCCCGGGACAGGGGGTACGAGCAGTACTTC CASSPRDRGYEQYF
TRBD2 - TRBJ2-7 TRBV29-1 TGCAGCGTTGAGAACGGGAGGCAATACGAGCAGTACTTC CSVENGRQYEQYF
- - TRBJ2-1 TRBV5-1 TGCGCCAGCAGCTTGGACTCGAGCTCCTACAATGAGCAGTTCTTC CASSLDSSSYNEQFF
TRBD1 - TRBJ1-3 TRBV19 TGTGCCAGTAGGCCCGGGACAGGTGGAAACACCATATATTTT CASRPGTGGNTIYF
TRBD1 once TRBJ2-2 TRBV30 TGTGCCTGCCTGGCAGGGGGTCCCGGGGAGCTGTTTTTT CACLAGGPGELFF